This record looks at one T cell receptor beta chain sequence and its context. The data were taken from a study of shared clonotypes between healthy human individuals. Those who donated were healthy HIV-negative adults, with no recent acute infections or vaccinations reported. Every donor, a Caucasian adult, lived in Nashville, Tennessee. The authors loaded about 200 ng DNA, around 30,000 T cell genomes, into sorted-subset replicate PCRs. The assay was immunoSEQ multiplex PCR, and TCRdb's table has in-frame clones only and misses some. This sample carries 550,000 to 850,000 clones, about 74% of them seen once, and the ten largest clones take 1.5% to 2%. Germline V CDR1 and CDR2: LNHNV, YYDKDF (reference sequence). Unmatched junction bases numbered 12, after V lost 2 bases and J lost 3 bases. The CDR3 spans 18 residues.

Input material: memory CD4+ T cells sorted from blood. The subset is: CD45RA-negative fraction. The chain couples TRBV15 to TRBJ2-3; 9 bases map to TRBD2. The sequence was obtained from a woman in her thirties in good health. The CDR3 DNA reads as TGTGCCACCAGCAGAAGATTAGCGGGAGTAATTGGGACAGATACGCAGTATTTT. Amino acids: CATSRRLAGVIGTDTQYF. Filled out from reference TRBV15 and TRBJ2-3, the complete variable domain reads DAMVIQNPRYQVTQFGKPVTLSCSQTLNHNVMYWYQQKSSQAPKLLFHYYDKDFNNEADTPDNFQSRRPNTSFCFLDIRSPGLGDTAMYLCATSRRLAGVIGTDTQYFGPGTRLTVL.